This T cell receptor beta chain appears in the sequencing data of a study of cytomegalovirus exposure and HLA in healthy donors. Worth noting for this clone: The target antigen is unknown.

60 Vbeta and 13 Jbeta primers were used in PCR. Profiled with immunoSEQ multiplex PCR; TCRdb holds only in-frame clones, not every one. There are 150,000 to 200,000 clones in the sample; around three quarters occur only once, and under 2.5% lies in the top ten. Overall study findings and caveats: Other equally common chains were less clonally expanded than HLA-associated TCR beta chains, a later analysis showed.

The clonotype originates from a woman aged 25 to 39 in good health and CMV-seropositive. Sequenced: PBMCs.

In DNA, the CDR3 is TGCGCCAGCAGCCAAGAACCAGCGAGGTACAATGAGCAGTTCTTC. Amino acids: CASSQEPARYNEQFF. V gene TRBV4-3 combines with J gene TRBJ2-1, with D unclear. CDR1 and CDR2 from the germline V gene are LGHNA and YSLEER. The CDR3 spans 15 residues. V shed 0 bases and J shed 4 bases, with 10 bases lying between them.